One sample yielded the 21 T cell receptor beta chains listed below, sequenced in a study of T cell repertoires in cytomegalovirus infection. Each CDR3 protein gets one entry after TCRdb re-called the reads with MiXCR. The sample holds approximately 150,000 distinct CDR3 sequences; about 6% are singletons and the top ten take 18%. The sequenced material came from PBMCs. Source of these receptors: a human donor in good health (CMV status not recorded). Some clones in this sample may be carry-over from other donors' samples.

This clonotype showed up many times. The chain links TRBV19 to TRBJ2-1; 7 nucleotides line up with TRBD1. Trimming removed 1 base from V and 7 bases from J; junction bases left unmatched: 10. This CDR3 spans 16 amino acids. CDR1 and CDR2 from the germline V gene are LNHDA and SQIVND (reference sequence). The CDR3, as DNA: TGTGCCAGTAGTATAGTGTCAAGGGGGCTGTATAATGAGCAGTTCTTC. Protein sequence: CASSIVSRGLYNEQFF.

At least ten counts were recorded for this clonotype. The genes are TRBV28 and TRBJ1-2; the D gene is possibly TRBD1 (5 bases). Trimming stripped 2 bases from V and 8 bases from J, with 15 bases between. CDR1 and CDR2 (germline): MDHEN, SYDVKM. The CDR3 covers 14 residues. CDR3 residues: CASSLDGTAEGYTF. The CDR3 region has the DNA TGTGCCAGCAGTTTAGATGGGACGGCAGAGGGCTACACCTTC.

This clonotype was found many times. V and J are TRBV7-2 and TRBJ2-5, with TRBD1 matching over 8 bases. Germline loops: CDR1 SGHTA, CDR2 FQGNSA. The CDR3 has 16 residues. The J segment lost 5 bases and the V segment lost 1 base, leaving 9 bases of the junction unmatched. CDR3 nucleotide sequence: TGTGCCAGCAGCTTAGGATGGACAGGGAGGATGGAGACCCAGTACTTC. Translation gives CASSLGWTGRMETQYF.

This clonotype was counted many times. CDR3 sequence (DNA): TGTGCCAGCAGACCGACGGACAGGGGTGGGTTAAGCACTGAAGCTTTCTTT. It encodes CASRPTDRGGLSTEAFF. V gene TRBV7-2 combines with J gene TRBJ1-1, with TRBD1 matching over 9 bases. With 6 bases clipped from V and 4 bases from J, the junction kept 15 bases outside the gene matches. Germline V gene data show CDR1 as SGHTA and CDR2 as FQGNSA. The CDR3 extends over 17 amino acids.

This clonotype has only a few counts. The rearrangement uses TRBV9 and TRBJ1-1; possibly TRBD1 for D (6 bases). Trimming removed 3 bases at V and 6 bases at J, with 12 bases between. This CDR3 contains 13 residues. Germline V gives CDR1 SGDLS, CDR2 YYNGEE. The CDR3 nucleotides are TGTGCCAGCAGCGCCCGGGGGGGCGCTGAAGCTTTCTTT. It is translated as CASSARGGAEAFF.

This clonotype was recorded at least ten times. The V and J genes are TRBV7-6 and TRBJ1-4, with TRBD1 identical over 12 bases. This CDR3 region has 18 residues. Per the germline V gene, CDR1 is SGHVS and CDR2 is FNYEAQ. Trimming took 0 bases from V and 2 from J; bases not matched to a gene: 4. CDR3 protein: CASSLAWDRGLTNEKLFF. The CDR3 DNA sequence: TGTGCCAGCAGCTTAGCCTGGGACAGGGGGCTGACTAATGAAAAACTGTTTTTT.

Only a few counts were recorded for this clonotype. V and J are TRBV5-1 and TRBJ1-5, with TRBD1 matching over 7 bases. This CDR3 comprises 15 residues. CDR1 is SGHRS and CDR2 is YFSETQ in the germline V gene. The J segment lost 5 bases and the V segment lost 3 bases, leaving 8 bases of the junction unmatched. CDR3 nucleotides: TGCGCCAGCAGCTCTAGAGGGGGCCCCGATCAGCCCCAGCATTTT. This gives the protein CASSSRGGPDQPQHF. Full variable domain (remainder filled in from reference TRBV5-1 and TRBJ1-5): KAGVTQTPRYLIKTRGQQVTLSCSPISGHRSVSWYQQTPGQGLQFLFEYFSETQRNKGNFPGRFSGRQFSNSRSEMNVSTLELGDSALYLCASSSRGGPDQPQHFGDGTRLSIL.

In this sample, this clonotype turned up a few times. The chain joins TRBV12-3 or TRBV12-4 to TRBJ1-5, with 8 bases identical to TRBD1. Trimming cost V 5 bases and J 5 bases; bases outside gene matches: 11. The length of the CDR3 is 16 residues. CDR3 sequence: CASSPHLGQGDQPQHF. The CDR3 DNA sequence: TGTGCCAGCAGTCCCCACCTCGGACAGGGTGATCAGCCCCAGCATTTT.

This clonotype was seen a handful of times. Here the CDR3 reads CASSPSGTGGQDGYTF. The CDR3 coding sequence is TGTGCCAGTAGTCCCTCCGGGACAGGGGGCCAGGATGGCTACACCTTC. This chain connects TRBV19 to TRBJ1-2; 12 positions agree with TRBD1. This CDR3 spans 16 amino acids. Germline CDR1 is LNHDA and CDR2 is SQIVND (reference sequence). J was trimmed by 6 bases and V by 5 bases; bases with no gene match: 10.

This clonotype was seen many times. The V gene is TRBV7-2, the J gene TRBJ2-7; maybe TRBD1 (5 bases). CDR1 is SGHTA and CDR2 is FQGNSA in the germline V gene. The CDR3 length is 13 residues. Deletions cut 1 base from V and 3 bases from J, with 7 bases between. This chain's CDR3 is CASSLDRNYEQYF. The CDR3 coding sequence is TGTGCCAGCAGCTTAGACAGGAACTACGAGCAGTACTTC.

In this sample, this clonotype turned up many times. CDR3 amino acids: CASSSAPRDGRNEQFF. As DNA, the CDR3 is TGTGCCAGCAGCTCGGCGCCCCGGGACGGGAGAAATGAGCAGTTCTTC. This chain uses TRBV7-2 with TRBJ2-1, with D perhaps TRBD2 (6 bases). The V end lost 4 bases, the J end lost 7 bases, and 20 bases lay between the germline ends. CDR3 length: 16 amino acids. Germline V lookup: CDR1 SGHTA, CDR2 FQGNSA.

This clonotype was recorded many times. V and J are TRBV6-5 and TRBJ1-6; 11 bases line up with TRBD1. This CDR3 contains 14 residues. The V gene's germline CDR1 is MNHEY and CDR2 SVGAGI. Trimming cost V 6 bases and J 6 bases; bases outside gene matches: 1. DNA of the CDR3: TGTGCCAGCAGAGGGACAGGGGGTAATTCACCCCTCCACTTT. As protein: CASRGTGGNSPLHF.

The CDR3, as DNA: TGTGCCAGCAGTGAACGGGACAGGGAAAATGAAAAACTGTTTTTT. It yields the protein CASSERDRENEKLFF. This chain connects TRBV2 to TRBJ1-4; 9 nucleotides match TRBD1. The CDR3 is 15 residues long. Germline loops: CDR1 SNHLY, CDR2 FYNNEI. V gave up 2 bases and J gave up 5 bases; unmatched junction bases: 3.

This clonotype was observed once. The CDR3 DNA reads as TGTGCCAGTAGTATCAGAACAGGGATAGTTAACTATGGCTACACCTTC. This sequence encodes CASSIRTGIVNYGYTF. The rearrangement links TRBV19 to TRBJ1-2, with D possibly TRBD1 on 6 matching bases. The germline V gene has CDR1 LNHDA and CDR2 SQIVND (reference sequence). This CDR3 is built from 16 residues. V lost 3 bases to trimming and J lost 1 base, with 15 bases between them.

This clonotype was found a few times. V is TRBV20-1 and J is TRBJ1-1, with D maybe TRBD1 (6 bases). The CDR3 length is 15 residues. The germline V gene encodes CDR1 DFQATT and CDR2 SNEGSKA (reference sequence). V was pared by 5 bases and J by 5 bases, with 21 bases between. CDR3 in amino acids: CSAPRDGGAGTEAFF. CDR3 nucleotide sequence: TGCAGTGCTCCCCGAGACGGGGGCGCGGGAACTGAAGCTTTCTTT.

Many counts were recorded for this clonotype. The genes are TRBV10-3 and TRBJ2-4; D unclear. V was clipped by 3 bases and J by 4 bases, with 10 bases between them. Germline V lookup: CDR1 ENHRY, CDR2 SYGVKD. This CDR3 is 14 amino acids long. DNA of the CDR3: TGTGCCATCAGTGATCAGGACGGTAAAAACATTCAGTACTTC. Residues: CAISDQDGKNIQYF.

The chain recombines TRBV6-6 with TRBJ1-2; possibly TRBD1 for D (6 bases). CDR3 size: 13 residues. Trimming left V 6 bases short and J 4 bases short, with 12 bases between. Germline CDR1 is MNHNY and CDR2 is SVGAGI (reference sequence). This CDR3 reads CASSLQGIYGYTF. In DNA, the CDR3 is TGTGCCAGCAGCCTCCAGGGGATCTATGGCTACACCTTC.

This clonotype came up many times. The chain carries TRBV5-4 and TRBJ2-1; TRBD2 matches at 12 bases. This CDR3 spans 15 amino acids. The germline V gene encodes CDR1 SGHNT and CDR2 YYREEE (reference sequence). Trimming removed 1 base from V and 11 bases from J; junction bases left unmatched: 7. The CDR3 sequence: CASSLLAGGVGQQFF. The DNA of the CDR3 is TGTGCCAGCAGCTTGCTAGCGGGGGGGGTGGGGCAGCAGTTCTTC.

The rearrangement joins TRBV20-1 to TRBJ2-3; 9 nucleotides align to TRBD1. This CDR3 comprises 14 residues. The germline V gene has CDR1 DFQATT and CDR2 SNEGSKA (reference sequence). Trimming took 5 bases from V and 2 from J; bases not matched to a gene: 5. In DNA, the CDR3 is TGCAGTGCTGGGGGGACAGGGCCCACAGATACGCAGTATTTT. Translating gives CSAGGTGPTDTQYF.

This clonotype came up many times. V is TRBV7-2 and J is TRBJ2-7, with D maybe TRBD2 (6 bases). There are 15 residues in the CDR3. Germline V gene data show CDR1 as SGHTA and CDR2 as FQGNSA. Trimming shortened V by 7 bases and J by 2 bases, and 18 bases separated the two germline ends. The CDR3 nucleotides read TGTGCCAGCACCGCGGGACTCGCAGCTCCCTACGAGCAGTACTTC. As protein: CASTAGLAAPYEQYF.

The rearrangement links TRBV6-8 to TRBJ1-2; weak D call: TRBD1 (6 bases). CDR1 and CDR2 (germline): MNHGY, SAAAGT. The CDR3 loop spans 16 amino acids. V lost 9 bases, J lost 2 bases, and 22 bases lay in between. CDR3 coding DNA: TGTGCCAGTAACACCCAGGGGCGCCGTGGAAACTATGGCTACACCTTC. Translating gives CASNTQGRRGNYGYTF.